This is a list of T cell receptor beta chains from one sample in a study of shared clonotypes between healthy human individuals. Generated by immunoSEQ multiplex PCR, the TCRdb table keeps only in-frame clones and is missing some. The repertoire includes roughly 2.1 million clones, under 95% of them detected once, and under 2% sits in the top ten. Sequenced material: naive CD8+ T cells from PBMCs. The receptors were gathered from a man aged 18 to 30 in good health. Some clones in this sample may be carry-over from other donors' samples. Both conserved end residues are part of each CDR3. D genes are given only for firm matches. A clone size is listed for some rows: how often the clone was seen (once, few, many), or a class if it is expanded.

V gene,D gene,clone size,J gene,CDR3 protein,CDR3 DNA
TRBV28,.,.,TRBJ2-7,CASSLKFLAYEQYF,TGTGCCAGCAGTTTAAAATTCCTAGCCTACGAGCAGTACTTC
TRBV7-9,TRBD1,.,TRBJ2-2,CASSLGRGRTGELFF,TGTGCCAGCAGCTTAGGCAGGGGGAGAACCGGGGAGCTGTTTTTT
TRBV5-1,TRBD1,.,TRBJ2-7,CASSPTGSSYEQYF,TGCGCCAGCAGCCCGACAGGGTCCTCCTACGAGCAGTACTTC
TRBV15,.,.,TRBJ2-5,CATSGGQETQYF,TGTGCCACCAGCGGTGGGCAAGAGACCCAGTACTTC
TRBV6-5,.,.,TRBJ1-1,CASSLNRDIEAFF,TGTGCCAGCAGTCTCAACCGGGACATAGAAGCTTTCTTT
TRBV6-5,.,.,TRBJ1-1,CASSPYQGNTEAFF,TGTGCCAGCAGCCCTTATCAGGGAAACACTGAAGCTTTCTTT
TRBV28,TRBD1,.,TRBJ2-5,CASSLGQGLQETQYF,TGTGCCAGCAGTCTTGGACAGGGGCTCCAAGAGACCCAGTACTTC
TRBV9,.,once,TRBJ2-7,CASSEGGKDRYEQYF,TGTGCCAGCAGCGAGGGGGGTAAGGATAGGTACGAGCAGTACTTC
TRBV27,.,once,TRBJ2-7,CASRPLGTSYEQYF,TGTGCCAGCAGACCGCTGGGGACGTCCTACGAGCAGTACTTC
TRBV9,.,.,TRBJ2-2,CASSTGPTWAGELFF,TGTGCCAGCAGCACAGGACCGACATGGGCCGGGGAGCTGTTTTTT
TRBV20-1,.,.,TRBJ1-1,CSAPPTGEAFF,TGCAGTGCTCCACCGACAGGTGAAGCTTTCTTT
TRBV5-1,.,.,TRBJ2-2,CASSPTPGNTGELFF,TGCGCCAGCAGCCCGACGCCGGGGAACACCGGGGAGCTGTTTTTT
TRBV27,.,.,TRBJ2-5,CASSLVRGGETQYF,TGTGCCAGCAGTTTAGTTCGGGGTGGAGAGACCCAGTACTTC
TRBV7-2,TRBD1,.,TRBJ1-1,CASSSWTGGTEAFF,TGTGCCAGCAGCTCCTGGACAGGGGGCACTGAAGCTTTCTTT
TRBV5-1,TRBD1,.,TRBJ2-5,CASSSPHRGQETQYF,TGCGCCAGCAGCTCGCCCCACAGGGGCCAAGAGACCCAGTACTTC
TRBV9,.,.,TRBJ2-2,CASSPQAGRTGELFF,TGTGCCAGCAGCCCGCAGGCGGGGAGGACCGGGGAGCTGTTTTTT